This TCR beta chain came from a study of regulatory T cells in long-lasting Graves disease. Indicated time point: newly diagnosed GD, antithyroid drugs for less than 3 months. Preparation of the TCR library used RNA extracted from PBMCs. Losses at the gene ends were 6 bases for V and 4 bases for J; bases not matched to a gene: 8. Germline values: CDR1 MDHEN, CDR2 SYDVKM. The CDR3 loop spans 18 amino acids. Ten or more counts support this clonotype. Libraries of TCR beta came from iRepertoire HTBI primers plus Arm-PCR of CDR3 regions. TCRdb passed the multiplex PCR reads through MiXCR, listing each CDR3 protein once. Here the sample spans 400,000 to 500,000 distinct CDR3 sequences, roughly 15% being singletons. These data were also filed under a second study, of T cells in Graves' hyperthyroidism and ophthalmopathy.

This chain connects TRBV28 to TRBJ2-2, with 16 bases aligning to TRBD2. The sample was peripheral blood mononuclear cells (PBMCs), taken at new diagnosis, from a patient treated with antithyroid drugs. This TCR came from a woman aged 45-65 years with Graves disease. The DNA for the CDR3 is TGTGCCAGCAGCCCCCCGGGACTAGCGGGAGGGTTCACCGGGGAGCTGTTTTTT. Translating gives CASSPPGLAGGFTGELFF.